These T cell receptor beta chains were read from a single sample in a study of blood T cell repertoires in COVID-19. Here immunoSEQ multiplex PCR was the method, and the copy in TCRdb shows in-frame clones only, minus some. The sample lists 60,000 to 95,000 clones, approximately 90% occurring once. Source material: peripheral blood. These receptor sequences come from a human donor in a cohort sampled during active COVID-19. Each CDR3 is given with its conserved first and last residue. D genes are given only for firm matches. For some rows the clone size is stated as once, few or many, or as a class when expanded; others skip it.

CDR3nt,CDR3aa,abundance,j_gene,d_gene,v_gene
TGTGCCTGGAGTAGGACAGGCAATCAGCCCCAGCATTTT,CAWSRTGNQPQHF,.,TRBJ1-5,.,TRBV30
TGTGCCAGCAGCTTAGCGTGGTTAGGGGGTGCTGGGGCCAACGTCCTGACTTTC,CASSLAWLGGAGANVLTF,once,TRBJ2-6,.,TRBV7-2
TGTGCCAGCTCACCACGCGGGGGGGTCATCAACTACGAGCAGTACTTC,CASSPRGGVINYEQYF,.,TRBJ2-7,TRBD2,TRBV18
TGTGCCAGCAGCCAATCCCAGGGGTCCCTTTACGAGCAGTACTTC,CASSQSQGSLYEQYF,.,TRBJ2-7,.,TRBV16
TGTGCCAGCAGCCCGTACGGACAGGGGGGATCCTACAATGAGCAGTTCTTC,CASSPYGQGGSYNEQFF,.,TRBJ2-1,TRBD1,TRBV7-2
TGTGCCAGTAGTACGGGACAGGGCTATGGCTACACCTTC,CASSTGQGYGYTF,.,TRBJ1-2,TRBD1,TRBV19
TGTGCCAGCAGTTACGTGACAGGCCCCGGAAAACTGTTTTTT,CASSYVTGPGKLFF,.,TRBJ1-4,.,TRBV6-2/TRBV6-3
TGTGCCAGCAGCGTAGGACTAGGAGGGGGCACAGATACGCAGTATTTT,CASSVGLGGGTDTQYF,.,TRBJ2-3,.,TRBV9
TGCGCCAGCAGCCAAGCGGACAGGGACTCCTACGAGCAGTACTTC,CASSQADRDSYEQYF,few,TRBJ2-7,TRBD1,TRBV4-1
TGTGCCAGCCGGCGGTCTCAGGGGATTCGGTACTTC,CASRRSQGIRYF,once,TRBJ2-5,.,TRBV2
TGTGCCAGCATCAAAGCCGGGACAGGGGAAGGTGAGCAGTTCTTC,CASIKAGTGEGEQFF,.,TRBJ2-1,TRBD1,TRBV7-2
TGTGCCAGCAGTCAGACATTGACAGGGCGGCACGAGCAGTACTTC,CASSQTLTGRHEQYF,.,TRBJ2-7,TRBD1,TRBV2
TGCGCCAGCAGCCTCCAGACAGGGGCGAACACCGGGGAGCTGTTTTTT,CASSLQTGANTGELFF,.,TRBJ2-2,TRBD1,TRBV5-1
TGTGCCAGCAGTGACAGTTTCCCAAATTCACCCCTCCACTTT,CASSDSFPNSPLHF,.,TRBJ1-6,.,TRBV6-1
TGTGCCAGCAGGGGCGATGGACAGGGCCCAAGGGCTTTCTTT,CASRGDGQGPRAFF,.,TRBJ1-1,TRBD1,TRBV6-5
TGTGCCAGCAGCGTCGGACAGGGTACTGAAGCTTTCTTT,CASSVGQGTEAFF,once,TRBJ1-1,TRBD1,TRBV7-6
TGTGCCAGCAGCTCACAGGGGGGCTACGAGCAGTACTTC,CASSSQGGYEQYF,.,TRBJ2-7,TRBD1,TRBV5-4
TGTGCCAGCAGCTTCCGGGAGGAAGAAAAAAATGAGCAGTTCTTC,CASSFREEEKNEQFF,.,TRBJ2-1,TRBD2,TRBV11-3
TGTGCCAGCAGCCCCAGGACAGGGGTGAGACAGCCCCAGCATTTT,CASSPRTGVRQPQHF,.,TRBJ1-5,TRBD1,TRBV6-5
TGTGCCAGCAGTGATGGCGGGTACGGGGCCAACGTCCTGACTTTC,CASSDGGYGANVLTF,.,TRBJ2-6,.,TRBV6-4
TGTGCCAGCAGGATAGCGGGGCGCACAGATACGCAGTATTTT,CASRIAGRTDTQYF,once,TRBJ2-3,TRBD2,TRBV6-5
TGTGCCAGCAGCCCTGGGGGAGGGAACACCGGGGAGCTGTTTTTT,CASSPGGGNTGELFF,.,TRBJ2-2,.,TRBV11-2
TGTGCCAGCAGCCAGGAGCGGGGGGGATTCTACAATGAGCAGTTCTTC,CASSQERGGFYNEQFF,.,TRBJ2-1,TRBD2,TRBV4-2
TGCAGCGTTGAAGATTGGCAGTCGCGGGTGAGGGAGACCCAGTACTTC,CSVEDWQSRVRETQYF,.,TRBJ2-5,.,TRBV29-1
TGTGCCAGCAGCTCAGACGGGGGGCGTTACAATGAGCAGTTCTTC,CASSSDGGRYNEQFF,once,TRBJ2-1,.,TRBV7-9
TGTGCCAGCAGTTACTCCACAGGGATCAATGAAAAACTGTTTTTT,CASSYSTGINEKLFF,.,TRBJ1-4,.,TRBV6-5
TGCGCCAGCAGCCAAGAGAGGCGGGGGGCCTTGAATGAGCAGTTCTTC,CASSQERRGALNEQFF,.,TRBJ2-1,TRBD2,TRBV4-3
TGCGCCAGCACCCTTCTGACAGATATGAACACTGAAGCTTTCTTT,CASTLLTDMNTEAFF,once,TRBJ1-1,.,TRBV5-1
TGCGCCAGCAGCGAAGGGACAGCGGGGGGAGGCACTGAAGCTTTCTTT,CASSEGTAGGGTEAFF,.,TRBJ1-1,TRBD1,TRBV5-1
TGCGCCAGCAGCCACGGACAGGGTTCTGAAAAACTGTTTTTT,CASSHGQGSEKLFF,.,TRBJ1-4,TRBD1,TRBV4-3
TGTGCCAGCAGCTTCACAGACAGGGCGGGATACGGGGAGCTGTTTTTT,CASSFTDRAGYGELFF,.,TRBJ2-2,.,TRBV9
TGTGCCAGTAGTATATCCCCCAAAGAGACCCAGTACTTC,CASSISPKETQYF,few,TRBJ2-5,.,TRBV19
TGTGCCATCAGCCAGACAAATACAGGGGATGGTAATTCACCCCTCCACTTT,CAISQTNTGDGNSPLHF,.,TRBJ1-6,TRBD1,TRBV10-3